The TCR beta chain under discussion was sequenced for a study of PD-1 blockade in classical Hodgkin lymphoma. Indicated time point: cycle 4 day 1 (C4D1), after more than five weeks of nivolumab. All trial patients relapsed after autologous stem cell transplantation. In germline, CDR1 is MDHEN, CDR2 SYDVKM. The V segment lost 5 bases and the J segment 3 bases; nucleotides outside the gene matches: 8. This CDR3 comprises 15 residues. The data were produced by immunoSEQ multiplex PCR, yet TCRdb's version contains in-frame clones alone and is incomplete. The sample shows approximately 9,700 clones, 82% of them seen only once.

Sequenced here: peripheral blood mononuclear cells (PBMCs), sampled before the fourth cycle of nivolumab. V and J are TRBV28 and TRBJ2-3; 7 nucleotides agree with TRBD1. The origin of this receptor is a human donor with classical Hodgkin lymphoma. CDR3 protein: CASSPTRGFTDTQYF. CDR3 sequence (DNA): TGTGCCAGCAGTCCGACCAGGGGGTTTACAGATACGCAGTATTTT.